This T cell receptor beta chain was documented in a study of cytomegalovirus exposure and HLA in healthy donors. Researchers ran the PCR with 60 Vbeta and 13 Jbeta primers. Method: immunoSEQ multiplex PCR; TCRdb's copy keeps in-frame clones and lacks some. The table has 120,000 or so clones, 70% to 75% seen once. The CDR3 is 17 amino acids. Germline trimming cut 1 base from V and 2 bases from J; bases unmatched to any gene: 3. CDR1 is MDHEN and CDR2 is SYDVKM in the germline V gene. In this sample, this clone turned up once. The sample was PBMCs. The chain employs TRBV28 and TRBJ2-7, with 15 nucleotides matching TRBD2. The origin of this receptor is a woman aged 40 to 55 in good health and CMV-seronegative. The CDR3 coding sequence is TGTGCCAGCAGTTTATACGGACTAGCGGGAGGGACCTACGAGCAGTACTTC. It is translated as CASSLYGLAGGTYEQYF.